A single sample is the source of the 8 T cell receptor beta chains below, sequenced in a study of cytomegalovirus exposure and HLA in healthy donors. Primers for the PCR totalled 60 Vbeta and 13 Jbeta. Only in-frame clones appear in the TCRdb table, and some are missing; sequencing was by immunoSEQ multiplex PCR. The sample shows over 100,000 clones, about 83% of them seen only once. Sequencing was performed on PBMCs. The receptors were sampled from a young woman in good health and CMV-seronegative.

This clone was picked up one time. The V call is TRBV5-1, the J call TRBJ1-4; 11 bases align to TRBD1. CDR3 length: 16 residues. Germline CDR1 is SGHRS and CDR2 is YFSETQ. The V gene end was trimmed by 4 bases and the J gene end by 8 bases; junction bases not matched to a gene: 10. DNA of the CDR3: TGCGCCAGCAGCCTTCTTGGACAGGGGGCGCGGGAAAAACTGTTTTTT. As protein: CASSLLGQGAREKLFF.

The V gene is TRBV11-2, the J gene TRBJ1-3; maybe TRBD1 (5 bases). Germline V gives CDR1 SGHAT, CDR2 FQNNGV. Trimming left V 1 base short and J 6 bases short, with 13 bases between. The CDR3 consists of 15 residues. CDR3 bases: TGTGCCAGCAGCTTAGTGGGCAGGGTGGAAAACACCATATATTTT. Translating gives CASSLVGRVENTIYF. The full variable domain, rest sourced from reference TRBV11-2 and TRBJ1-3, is EAGVAQSPRYKIIEKRQSVAFWCNPISGHATLYWYQQILGQGPKLLIQFQNNGVVDDSQLPKDRFSAERLKGVDSTLKIQPAKLEDSAVYLCASSLVGRVENTIYFGEGSWLTVV.

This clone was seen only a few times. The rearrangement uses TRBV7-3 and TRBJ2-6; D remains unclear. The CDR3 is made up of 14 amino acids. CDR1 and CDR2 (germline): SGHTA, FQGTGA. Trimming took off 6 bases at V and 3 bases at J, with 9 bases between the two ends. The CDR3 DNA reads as TGTGCCAGCAGTATGTCCGGTGGGGCCAACGTCCTGACTTTC. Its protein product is CASSMSGGANVLTF.

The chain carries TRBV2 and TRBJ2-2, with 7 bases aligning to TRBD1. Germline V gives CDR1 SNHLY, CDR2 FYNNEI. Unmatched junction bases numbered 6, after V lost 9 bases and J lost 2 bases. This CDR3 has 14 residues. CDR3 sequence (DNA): TGTGCCAGTGGGACAGCCGGAAACACCGGGGAGCTGTTTTTT. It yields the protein CASGTAGNTGELFF.

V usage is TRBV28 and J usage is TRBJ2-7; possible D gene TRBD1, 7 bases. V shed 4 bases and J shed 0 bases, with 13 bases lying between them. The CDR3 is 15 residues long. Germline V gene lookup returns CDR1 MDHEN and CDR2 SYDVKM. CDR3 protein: CASSYGGTASYEQYF. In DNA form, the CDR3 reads TGTGCCAGCAGTTATGGAGGGACAGCCTCCTACGAGCAGTACTTC. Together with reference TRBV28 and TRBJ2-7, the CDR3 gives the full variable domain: DVKVTQSSRYLVKRTGEKVFLECVQDMDHENMFWYRQDPGLGLRLIYFSYDVKMKEKGDIPEGYSVSREKKERFSLILESASTNQTSMYLCASSYGGTASYEQYFGPGTRLTVT.

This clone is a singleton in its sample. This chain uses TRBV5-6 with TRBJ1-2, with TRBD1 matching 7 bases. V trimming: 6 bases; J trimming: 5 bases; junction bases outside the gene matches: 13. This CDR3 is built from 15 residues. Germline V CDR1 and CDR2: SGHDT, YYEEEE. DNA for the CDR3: TGTGCCAGCATCTTTGGGGGACAGACTTTTTATGGCTACACCTTC. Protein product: CASIFGGQTFYGYTF.

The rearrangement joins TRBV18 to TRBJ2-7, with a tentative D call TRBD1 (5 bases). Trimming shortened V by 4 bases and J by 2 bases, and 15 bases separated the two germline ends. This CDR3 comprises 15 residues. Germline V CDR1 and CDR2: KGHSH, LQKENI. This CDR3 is CASSLTTGPTYEQYF. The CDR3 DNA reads TGTGCCAGCTCACTCACCACAGGACCAACCTACGAGCAGTACTTC.

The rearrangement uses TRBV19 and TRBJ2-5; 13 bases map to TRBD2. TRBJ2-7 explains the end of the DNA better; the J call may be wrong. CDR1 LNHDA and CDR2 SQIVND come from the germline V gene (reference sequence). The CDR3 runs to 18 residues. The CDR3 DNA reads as TGTGCCAGTAGTCTAACCGGGACTAGCGGGACCAGCGGGAACGAGCAGTACTTC. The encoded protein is CASSLTGTSGTSGNEQYF.